One T cell receptor beta chain is described in this entry. These data come from a study of technical replicates of blood from a handful of donors. Germline V gene data show CDR1 as MNHEY and CDR2 as SMNVEV (reference sequence). CDR3 length: 16 amino acids. V shed 5 bases, J shed 0 bases, and the junction held 6 bases outside the gene matches. This table comes from immunoSEQ multiplex PCR, and its TCRdb copy is limited to in-frame clones, with some not included. This table holds 74,000 or so clones, just over 95% found once. The receptor was isolated from a human donor in good health. The sample consisted of T cells isolated from PBMCs. This chain links TRBV27 with TRBJ1-3; 8 bases align to TRBD1. CDR3: CASSPGQVLSGNTIYF. The DNA for the CDR3 is TGTGCCAGCAGTCCGGGACAGGTCCTCTCTGGAAACACCATATATTTT.